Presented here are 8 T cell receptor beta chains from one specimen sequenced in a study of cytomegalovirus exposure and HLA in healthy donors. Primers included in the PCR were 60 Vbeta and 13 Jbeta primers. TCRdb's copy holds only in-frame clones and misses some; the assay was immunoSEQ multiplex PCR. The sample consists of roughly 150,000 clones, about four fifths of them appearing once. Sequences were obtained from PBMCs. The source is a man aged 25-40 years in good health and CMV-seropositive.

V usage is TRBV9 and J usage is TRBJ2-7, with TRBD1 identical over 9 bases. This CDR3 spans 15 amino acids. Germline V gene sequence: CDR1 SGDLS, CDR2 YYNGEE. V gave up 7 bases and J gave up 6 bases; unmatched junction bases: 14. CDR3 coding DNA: TGTGCCAGCTCCCCACGCGGGACAGGGCCCTCCGAGCAGTACTTC. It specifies CASSPRGTGPSEQYF.

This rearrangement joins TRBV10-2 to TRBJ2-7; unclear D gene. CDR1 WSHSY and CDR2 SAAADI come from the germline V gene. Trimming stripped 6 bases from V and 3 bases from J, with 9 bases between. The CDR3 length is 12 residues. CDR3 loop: CASSRSFYEQYF. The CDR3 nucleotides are TGCGCCAGCAGCAGGTCGTTCTACGAGCAGTACTTC.

Written as DNA, the CDR3 is TGTGCCAGCCAACAGGGAGCCGAGACCCAGTACTTC. Translating gives CASQQGAETQYF. The chain combines TRBV18 with TRBJ2-5, with a weak D call TRBD1 (6 bases). The ends were cut back, 8 bases at V and 5 bases at J, with 12 bases in the middle. The germline V gene has CDR1 KGHSH and CDR2 LQKENI. This CDR3 has 12 amino acids.

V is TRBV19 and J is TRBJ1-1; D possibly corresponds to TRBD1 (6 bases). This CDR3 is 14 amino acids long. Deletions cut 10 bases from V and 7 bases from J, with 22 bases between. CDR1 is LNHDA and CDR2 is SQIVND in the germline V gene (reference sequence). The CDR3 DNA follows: TGTGCCACCGAGAGTGAACCGGGACACAATGAAGCTTTCTTT. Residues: CATESEPGHNEAFF.

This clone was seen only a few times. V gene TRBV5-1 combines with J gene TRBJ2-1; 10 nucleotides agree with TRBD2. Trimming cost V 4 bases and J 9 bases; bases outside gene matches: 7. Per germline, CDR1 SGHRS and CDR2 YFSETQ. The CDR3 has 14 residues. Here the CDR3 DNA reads TGCGCCAGCAGCCAACCCGGGACTAGCGCTGAGCAGTTCTTC. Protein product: CASSQPGTSAEQFF.

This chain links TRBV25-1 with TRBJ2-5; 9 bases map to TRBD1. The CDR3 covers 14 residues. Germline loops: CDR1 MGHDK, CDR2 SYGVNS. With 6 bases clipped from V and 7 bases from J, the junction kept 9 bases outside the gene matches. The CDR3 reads CASSARTGEGTQYF. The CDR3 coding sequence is TGTGCCAGCAGCGCCAGGACAGGGGAGGGGACCCAGTACTTC.

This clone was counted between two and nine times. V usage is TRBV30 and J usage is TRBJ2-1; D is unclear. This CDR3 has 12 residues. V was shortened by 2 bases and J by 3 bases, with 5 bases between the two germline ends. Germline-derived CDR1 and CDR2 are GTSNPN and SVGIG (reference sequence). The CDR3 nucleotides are TGTGCCTGGAGTTCGGGCTACAATGAGCAGTTCTTC. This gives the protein CAWSSGYNEQFF.

CDR3 protein: CAWKDLGTGGPYNEQFF. CDR3 sequence (DNA): TGTGCCTGGAAAGATCTAGGGACAGGGGGACCCTACAATGAGCAGTTCTTC. This chain joins TRBV30 and TRBJ2-1, with 11 bases aligning to TRBD1. Germline V lookup: CDR1 GTSNPN, CDR2 SVGIG (reference sequence). The CDR3 has 17 amino acids. V was pared by 4 bases and J by 2 bases, with 10 bases of the junction left unmatched.